This TCR beta chain comes out of a study of CD8 T cells in ankylosing spondylitis. Broader study findings: Apparently characteristic of ankylosing spondylitis blood was a TCR beta motif (roughly eight highly homologous variants). Reportedly, disease-linked clones are significantly enriched in ankylosing spondylitis patients' matched synovial fluid. The disease-linked clones had a CD8+ phenotype and low blood frequencies.

TCRdb re-called the 5' RACE reads with MiXCR, one entry per CDR3 protein. The sample carries fewer than 500,000 distinct CDR3 sequences, roughly a quarter recorded once. V was pared by 1 base and J by 8 bases, with 8 bases between. Germline V CDR1 and CDR2: LGHDT, YNNKEL (reference sequence). CDR3 length: 12 amino acids. As for this clonotype: Its specificity is not known.

The TCR was taken from a male donor with ankylosing spondylitis. The chain couples TRBV3-1 to TRBJ1-2, with no clear D. The sequencing sample was made of blood, either unsorted or a sorted T cell fraction (not recorded which). CDR3 amino acids: CASSQGARGYTF. DNA for the CDR3: TGTGCCAGCAGCCAAGGGGCGCGGGGCTACACCTTC. The entire variable domain, with the rest obtained from reference TRBV3-1 and TRBJ1-2, is as follows: DTAVSQTPKYLVTQMGNDKSIKCEQNLGHDTMYWYKQDSKKFLKIMFSYNNKELIINETVPNRFSPKSPDKAHLNLHINSLELGDSAVYFCASSQGARGYTFGSGTRLTVV.